The 23 T cell receptor beta chains in this list originate from one sample, sequenced in a study of T cell responses to AZD1222 COVID-19 vaccine. The repertoire was sequenced with immunoSEQ multiplex PCR; TCRdb's copy has only in-frame clones and lacks some. The sample lists about 56,000 clones; approximately 86% were seen once. The sequences come from peripheral blood, collected 28 days after the second AZD1222 dose. The origin of the receptors is an adult who received the AZD1222 COVID-19 vaccine.

There are a few counts of this clone. The J gene is TRBJ2-1, the V gene TRBV28; D remains unclear. This CDR3 is 15 amino acids long. V lost 3 bases and J lost 2, with 11 bases in between. CDR1 and CDR2 (germline): MDHEN, SYDVKM. CDR3: CASSLAGKTYNEQFF. The CDR3 bases are TGTGCCAGCAGTTTGGCCGGTAAGACCTACAATGAGCAGTTCTTC.

This sequence joins TRBV15 and TRBJ1-2; TRBD1 agrees at 8 bases. Germline CDR1 reads LNHNV; CDR2 reads YYDKDF (reference sequence). The length of the CDR3 is 13 residues. V dropped 11 bases and J dropped 0; count of bases not matched to a gene: 5. CDR3 bases: TGTGCCGCTGGACAGGGCACTAACTATGGCTACACCTTC. It yields the protein CAAGQGTNYGYTF.

The rearrangement uses TRBV18 and TRBJ2-7; D gene unclear. The CDR3 is made up of 13 amino acids. V shed 3 bases and J shed 7 bases, with 13 bases lying between them. Germline CDR1 reads KGHSH; CDR2 reads LQKENI. The CDR3 region has the DNA TGTGCCAGCTCACCTTTGGGGATGGGGGAGCAGTACTTC. This gives the protein CASSPLGMGEQYF.

The chain links TRBV15 to TRBJ1-3; 8 bases map to TRBD1. CDR1 and CDR2 (germline): LNHNV, YYDKDF (reference sequence). There are 15 residues in the CDR3. With V trimmed by 2 bases and J by 2 bases, 2 bases remained unmatched. The CDR3 spells CATSRLDRAGNTIYF. The CDR3 coding sequence is TGTGCCACCAGCAGACTGGACAGGGCTGGAAACACCATATATTTT.

V usage is TRBV2 and J usage is TRBJ1-2; no definite D call. V shed 7 bases and J shed 0 bases, with 12 bases lying between them. Germline lookup yields CDR1 SNHLY and CDR2 FYNNEI. The CDR3 consists of 14 residues. Here the CDR3 DNA reads TGTGCCAGCATAGTAGAGACCACTAACTATGGCTACACCTTC. This codes for CASIVETTNYGYTF. Combining the CDR3 with reference TRBV2 and TRBJ1-2 gives the whole variable domain EPEVTQTPSHQVTQMGQEVILRCVPISNHLYFYWYRQILGQKVEFLVSFYNNEISEKSEIFDDQFSVERPDGSNFTLKIRSTKLEDSAMYFCASIVETTNYGYTFGSGTRLTVV.

The rearrangement uses TRBV7-2 and TRBJ1-5; TRBD1 matches 7 bases. The length of the CDR3 is 15 residues. Germline V gene sequence: CDR1 SGHTA, CDR2 FQGNSA. V lost 8 bases, J lost 6 bases, and 13 bases stayed unmatched. CDR3 sequence (DNA): TGTGCCAGCCACTTAGGCCCAGGGGGTTTTCAGCCCCAGCATTTT. Translated: CASHLGPGGFQPQHF.

This chain links TRBV12-3 or TRBV12-4 with TRBJ2-3; 7 nucleotides agree with TRBD1. The V gene end was trimmed by 4 bases and the J gene end by 13 bases; junction bases not matched to a gene: 5. The CDR3 sequence is 11 residues long. As DNA, the CDR3 is TGTGCCAGCAGTTCCGCAGGGACAGAGTATTTT. Its translation is CASSSAGTEYF.

The chain combines TRBV5-5 with TRBJ2-4, with a possible D match to TRBD2 (5 bases). The V and J ends lost 0 bases and 7 bases respectively, with 14 bases between them. This CDR3 spans 15 amino acids. Looked up from germline, CDR1 is SGHKS and CDR2 is YYEKEE (reference sequence). The CDR3 nucleotides are TGTGCCAGCAGCTTGGCCGGGGATAGAAGGAACATTCAGTACTTC. Translation: CASSLAGDRRNIQYF. The whole variable domain, remainder taken from reference TRBV5-5 and TRBJ2-4, is DAGVTQSPTHLIKTRGQQVTLRCSPISGHKSVSWYQQVLGQGPQFIFQYYEKEERGRGNFPDRFSARQFPNYSSELNVNALLLGDSALYLCASSLAGDRRNIQYFGAGTRLSVL.

The genes are TRBV28 and TRBJ2-2, with D maybe TRBD1 (6 bases). V gave up 2 bases and J gave up 1 base, with 14 bases separating them. The CDR3 length is 17 residues. The germline V gene encodes CDR1 MDHEN and CDR2 SYDVKM. CDR3 sequence (DNA): TGTGCCAGCAGTTTACCCTCCTTACAGGGGAACACCGGGGAGCTGTTTTTT. Its protein product is CASSLPSLQGNTGELFF.

The chain has TRBV21-1 and TRBJ1-4. TRBV21-1 is termed a pseudogene. This CDR3 is built from 15 residues. The CDR3 reads CASSGGPLWDEKLFF. The CDR3, as DNA: TGTGCCAGCAGCGGGGGACCTCTATGGGATGAAAAACTGTTTTTT.

The chain recombines TRBV9 with TRBJ2-5; 8 bases match TRBD2. The CDR3 is 14 amino acids. V shed 1 base, J shed 2 bases, and the junction held 1 base outside the gene matches. The germline V gene encodes CDR1 SGDLS and CDR2 YYNGEE. This chain's CDR3 is CASSVTSGQETQYF. The CDR3 coding sequence is TGTGCCAGCAGCGTAACTAGCGGACAAGAGACCCAGTACTTC. The full variable domain, with the rest looked up from reference TRBV9 and TRBJ2-5, is DSGVTQTPKHLITATGQRVTLRCSPRSGDLSVYWYQQSLDQGLQFLIQYYNGEERAKGNILERFSAQQFPDLHSELNLSSLELGDSALYFCASSVTSGQETQYFGPGTRLLVL.

The V gene is TRBV7-3, the J gene TRBJ2-3; tentative D call: TRBD2 (6 bases). The CDR3 sequence is 14 residues long. Trimming took 3 bases from V and 3 from J, leaving 10 bases between them. CDR1 SGHTA and CDR2 FQGTGA come from the germline V gene. CDR3 in amino acids: CASSLGGATDTQYF. The CDR3, as DNA: TGTGCCAGCAGCTTGGGCGGGGCGACAGATACGCAGTATTTT.

The J gene is TRBJ2-1, the V gene TRBV5-1, with TRBD2 matching 8 bases. The J segment lost 0 bases and the V segment lost 4 bases, leaving 3 bases of the junction unmatched. The germline V gene encodes CDR1 SGHRS and CDR2 YFSETQ. The CDR3 sequence is 15 residues long. The DNA for the CDR3 is TGCGCCAGCAGCCCCGGGACTAGCTCCTACAATGAGCAGTTCTTC. Amino acid sequence: CASSPGTSSYNEQFF.

This clone appeared a few times. The V and J genes are TRBV2 and TRBJ2-7; 11 bases match TRBD1. The V gene's germline CDR1 is SNHLY and CDR2 FYNNEI. Trimming cost V 4 bases and J 3 bases; bases outside gene matches: 2. The CDR3 runs to 14 residues. The CDR3 protein is CASSGGTGGYEQYF. The DNA of the CDR3 is TGTGCCAGCAGTGGGGGGACAGGGGGCTACGAGCAGTACTTC.

The chain employs TRBV19 and TRBJ1-4; D unresolved. This CDR3 has 14 amino acids. Germline V CDR1 and CDR2: LNHDA, SQIVND (reference sequence). V was shortened by 1 base and J by 0 bases, with 3 bases between the two germline ends. CDR3 sequence reads: CASSIGTTNEKLFF. CDR3 DNA: TGTGCCAGTAGTATAGGGACAACTAATGAAAAACTGTTTTTT.

The chain employs TRBV6-1 and TRBJ1-2; D gene ambiguous. The germline gives CDR1 MNHNS, CDR2 SASEGT. This CDR3 spans 11 amino acids. V dropped 1 base and J dropped 9 bases, with 6 bases sitting between them. This chain's CDR3 is CASSEDSSYTF. For the CDR3, the DNA is TGTGCCAGCAGTGAAGACAGCAGCTACACCTTC.

V gene TRBV28 combines with J gene TRBJ1-5, with D tentatively TRBD1 (6 bases). The CDR3 contains 15 residues. Germline V CDR1 and CDR2: MDHEN, SYDVKM. The germline V and J ends were trimmed by 7 bases and 3 bases, with 16 bases remaining between them. In DNA, the CDR3 is TGTGCCAGCATCACCGGAGGGACACCCAATCAGCCCCAGCATTTT. Its translation: CASITGGTPNQPQHF.

This chain connects TRBV11-2 to TRBJ2-1; 8 bases agree with TRBD2. The CDR3 extends over 15 amino acids. Germline loops: CDR1 SGHAT, CDR2 FQNNGV. Trimming removed 5 bases from V and 9 bases from J; junction bases left unmatched: 12. In DNA, the CDR3 is TGTGCCAGCAGCCCCCCGGGATTTAGCGGGGTTGAGCAGTTCTTC. Protein product: CASSPPGFSGVEQFF.

CDR3 nucleotide sequence: TGTGCCAGCAGCTCCGACCGGGGTACGGGCTACACCTTC. Translated: CASSSDRGTGYTF. The chain has TRBV11-2 and TRBJ1-2; no definite D call. Trimming shortened V by 4 bases and J by 8 bases, and 14 bases separated the two germline ends. The CDR3 is made up of 13 amino acids. The germline CDR1 and CDR2 sequences are SGHAT and FQNNGV.

This chain links TRBV18 with TRBJ2-5; D is possibly TRBD2 (5 bases). The CDR3 runs to 14 residues. The germline CDR1 and CDR2 sequences are KGHSH and LQKENI. The V and J ends lost 4 bases and 2 bases respectively, with 11 bases between them. CDR3 sequence (DNA): TGTGCCAGCTCACAACAGCGAGGGCAAGAGACCCAGTACTTC. This codes for CASSQQRGQETQYF. Looking up the rest from reference TRBV18 and TRBJ2-5 gives the full variable domain: NAGVMQNPRHLVRRRGQEARLRCSPMKGHSHVYWYRQLPEEGLKFMVYLQKENIIDESGMPKERFSAEFPKEGPSILRIQQVVRGDSAAYFCASSQQRGQETQYFGPGTRLLVL.

CDR3 bases: TGCAGTGCTAGTACGGTGGTCGAGTATAATTCACCCCTCCACTTT. Translation gives CSASTVVEYNSPLHF. This chain connects TRBV20-1 to TRBJ1-6; D gene ambiguous. CDR3 length equals 15 residues. Germline assignment: CDR1 DFQATT and CDR2 SNEGSKA (reference sequence). Trimming pared 3 bases from V and 4 bases from J, leaving 13 bases between.

This clone was found once. V usage is TRBV9 and J usage is TRBJ1-4; the D gene is possibly TRBD1 (5 bases). From germline, CDR1 is SGDLS and CDR2 YYNGEE. The ends were cut back, 5 bases at V and 4 bases at J, with 12 bases in the middle. This CDR3 is built from 14 residues. CDR3 nucleotides: TGTGCCAGCAGGCCAGGGTCGGATAATGAAAAACTGTTTTTT. As protein: CASRPGSDNEKLFF.

The chain employs TRBV2 and TRBJ2-5; D is unresolved. Germline CDR1 and CDR2: SNHLY and FYNNEI. This CDR3 has 12 residues. Trimming shortened V by 4 bases and J by 2 bases, and 5 bases separated the two germline ends. The CDR3 sequence: CASSGDQETQYF. CDR3 sequence (DNA): TGTGCCAGCAGTGGGGATCAAGAGACCCAGTACTTC.